Following are 4 T cell receptor beta chains from one sample sequenced in a study of shared clonotypes between healthy human individuals. Using immunoSEQ multiplex PCR, the repertoire was profiled, and TCRdb retains in-frame clones only, with some absent. In the table there are roughly 2.6 million clones, over 85% of which are singletons. The sample taken for sequencing was naive CD4+ T cells sorted from blood. This sample's subset: CD45RA+ positively selected. All receptors come from a man aged 18 to 35 in good health.

V usage is TRBV5-4 and J usage is TRBJ2-2; 9 positions agree with TRBD1. With V trimmed by 4 bases and J by 4 bases, 5 bases remained unmatched. The length of the CDR3 is 15 residues. From germline, CDR1 is SGHNT and CDR2 YYREEE (reference sequence). The CDR3 loop is CASSPDRGVTGELFF. CDR3 bases: TGTGCCAGCAGCCCGGACAGGGGCGTCACCGGGGAGCTGTTTTTT.

This sequence joins TRBV5-4 and TRBJ2-1; 16 bases map to TRBD2. The junction had 2 bases not matched to a gene; V was cut back by 3 bases and J by 8 bases. Germline CDR1 reads SGHNT; CDR2 reads YYREEE (reference sequence). CDR3 size: 15 residues. The CDR3 is CASSSGLAGGYEQFF. CDR3 coding DNA: TGTGCCAGCAGCTCGGGACTAGCGGGAGGGTATGAGCAGTTCTTC.

V gene TRBV27 combines with J gene TRBJ2-7, with 9 bases that match TRBD1. In germline, CDR1 is MNHEY, CDR2 SMNVEV (reference sequence). The CDR3 is 14 residues long. V gave up 5 bases and J gave up 4 bases; unmatched junction bases: 6. CDR3 region: CASSRTGVIYEQYF. CDR3 coding DNA: TGTGCCAGCAGTCGGACAGGGGTAATATACGAGCAGTACTTC.

This chain uses TRBV7-2 with TRBJ2-1; tentatively, D is TRBD2 (6 bases). The CDR3 loop spans 15 amino acids. The germline CDR1 and CDR2 sequences are SGHTA and FQGNSA. V lost 3 bases and J lost 2, with 11 bases in between. The chain's CDR3 is CASSLGGETYNEQFF. CDR3 bases: TGTGCCAGCAGCTTGGGCGGGGAAACCTACAATGAGCAGTTCTTC.